Listed below are T cell receptor beta chains from one sample, sequenced in a study of T cell responses to AZD1222 COVID-19 vaccine. Using immunoSEQ multiplex PCR, the repertoire was profiled, and TCRdb retains in-frame clones only, with some absent. The sample holds about 130,000 clones, about nine tenths seen once. The sample was peripheral blood, taken on day 0 of AZD1222 vaccination. The receptors come from an adult in good health. Both conserved end residues are part of each CDR3. D genes are given only for firm matches. Clone size is not always given. Where it is, it says once, few, many or a class for expanded clones.

>TRBV19|.|TRBD2|TRBJ2-1
TGTGCCAGTAGTATGAGACTAGCGGGATATGAGCAGTTCTTC
CASSMRLAGYEQFF
>TRBV9|.|TRBD1|TRBJ1-2
TGTGCCAGCAGCCAGGACAGGGGAATCAATGGCTACACCTTC
CASSQDRGINGYTF
>TRBV4-2|.|TRBD2|TRBJ2-3
TGTGCCAGCAGCCCCGGGACTAGCGAGGATACGCAGTATTTT
CASSPGTSEDTQYF
>TRBV6-2/TRBV6-3|.|.|TRBJ1-5
TGTGCCAGCAGTTACTCGAGTGAAGGACAGCTCAATCAGCCCCAGCATTTT
CASSYSSEGQLNQPQHF
>TRBV3-1/TRBV3-2|.|TRBD1|TRBJ1-1
TGTGCCAGCAGCCAAACCGGGACAGGGGGCAAAGCTTTCTTT
CASSQTGTGGKAFF
>TRBV7-6|.|.|TRBJ2-7
TGTGCCAGCAGCTTACATGGAGAAGGGACCGATTACGAGCAGTACTTC
CASSLHGEGTDYEQYF
>TRBV4-3|once|.|TRBJ1-5
TGCGCCAGCAGCCAAGATTGGGATTCCAGTCAGCCCCAGCATTTT
CASSQDWDSSQPQHF
>TRBV5-1|.|.|TRBJ1-2
TGCGCCAGCAGCTTGCTGGGTAACTATGGCTACACCTTC
CASSLLGNYGYTF
>TRBV5-1|.|.|TRBJ1-4
TGCGCCAGCAGCTTGAGGGGAGCTAATGAAAAACTGTTTTTT
CASSLRGANEKLFF
>TRBV19|once|.|TRBJ1-1
TGTGCCAGTAGTATAGATTCAGGGATGAACACTGAAGCTTTCTTT
CASSIDSGMNTEAFF
>TRBV6-2/TRBV6-3|.|TRBD2|TRBJ2-1
TGTGCCAGCAGCAAACCGGGACTAGAATCTGAGCAGTTCTTC
CASSKPGLESEQFF
>TRBV11-2|few|.|TRBJ1-5
TGTGCCAGCAGCCAGGCAACAGGGATCGTCGGCAATCAGCCCCAGCATTTT
CASSQATGIVGNQPQHF
>TRBV13|.|.|TRBJ1-2
TGTGCCAGCAGCTTAGAGGTCAGGGGATATGGCTACACCTTC
CASSLEVRGYGYTF
>TRBV2|.|TRBD2|TRBJ2-6
TGTGCCAGCAGAACTAGCGCGGACGTCCTGACTTTC
CASRTSADVLTF
>TRBV7-2|.|.|TRBJ1-2
TGTGCCAGCCAATGGGGAATAGGTCCGGGGGGCTACACCTTC
CASQWGIGPGGYTF
>TRBV27|.|.|TRBJ1-5
TGTGCCAGCAGTTTATTTGGTTCAGACGGCAATCAGCCCCAGCATTTT
CASSLFGSDGNQPQHF
>TRBV4-3|.|.|TRBJ1-5
TGCGCCAGCAGCCCGCGACAGTACAATCAGCCCCAGCATTTT
CASSPRQYNQPQHF
>TRBV19|.|TRBD1|TRBJ1-1
TGTGCCAGTAGTATGGGCAGGGGGACTGAAGCTTTCTTT
CASSMGRGTEAFF
>TRBV2|.|.|TRBJ1-2
TGTGCCAGCAGCTCCCCGGGACAAACTAACTATGGCTACACCTTC
CASSSPGQTNYGYTF
>TRBV5-1|.|TRBD1|TRBJ2-7
TGCGCCAGCAGTCCAGAGGGACAGGGTTTGCGAGAGCAGTACTTC
CASSPEGQGLREQYF
>TRBV6-5|.|.|TRBJ1-2
TGTGCCAGCGGGCCCCGAACATATGGCTACACCTTC
CASGPRTYGYTF
>TRBV10-2|.|.|TRBJ2-4
TGCGCCAGCAGTGAGCAGGGTGACATTCAGTACTTC
CASSEQGDIQYF
>TRBV27|.|TRBD2|TRBJ2-5
TGTGCCAGCACCACTAGCGGGGGGGCGGGGACCCAGTACTTC
CASTTSGGAGTQYF
>TRBV27|.|.|TRBJ1-1
TGTGCCGGCAGGATACGACGGAGTGAGAACACTGAAGCTTTCTTT
CAGRIRRSENTEAFF
>TRBV30|.|.|TRBJ1-1
TGTGCCTGGAGTCTGGGACTGACGAACACTGAAGCTTTCTTT
CAWSLGLTNTEAFF
>TRBV5-4|.|TRBD1|TRBJ2-7
TGTGCCAGCAGCTTAACGGACAGGGTCTACGAGCAGTACTTC
CASSLTDRVYEQYF
>TRBV4-2|.|TRBD2|TRBJ2-1
TGTGCCAGCAGCCCCGGACTAGCGGGCTCCTACAATGAGCAGTTCTTC
CASSPGLAGSYNEQFF
>TRBV7-2|.|TRBD1|TRBJ2-5
TGTGCCAGCAGCTTAGGACAGGGGAAGGAGACCCAGTACTTC
CASSLGQGKETQYF
>TRBV4-3|.|.|TRBJ1-3
TGCGCCAGCAGCCAAGATCTCACGGGGGGGAGGTCTGGAAACACCATATATTTT
CASSQDLTGGRSGNTIYF
>TRBV3-1/TRBV3-2|.|.|TRBJ1-6
TGTGCCAGCAGCCGGCAGGGAGGGGATTCACCCCTCCACTTT
CASSRQGGDSPLHF
>TRBV6-5|.|.|TRBJ1-5
TGTGCCAGCAGCGGCGGGGGGAATCAGCCCCAGCATTTT
CASSGGGNQPQHF
>TRBV6-5|once|.|TRBJ1-5
TGTGCCAGCAGTTACGACGGGGACGGCAATCAGCCCCAGCATTTT
CASSYDGDGNQPQHF
>TRBV7-2|.|.|TRBJ1-4
TGTGCCAGCAGCCCCCAGGTTACTAATGAAAAACTGTTTTTT
CASSPQVTNEKLFF
>TRBV4-3|.|.|TRBJ1-5
TGCGCCAGCAGCCAACAGAGCGATAGCAATCAGCCCCAGCATTTT
CASSQQSDSNQPQHF
>TRBV6-2/TRBV6-3|few|.|TRBJ1-3
TGTGCCAGCAGTCCCGGGACCTTCGGTGCTGGAAACACCATATATTTT
CASSPGTFGAGNTIYF
>TRBV6-2/TRBV6-3|.|TRBD1|TRBJ2-7
TGTGCCAGCAGTTACTCTCGGACAGGGAGCTCCTACGAGCAGTACTTC
CASSYSRTGSSYEQYF
>TRBV19|few|.|TRBJ1-3
TGTGCCAGTACCAGAGGTGGGTCTGGAAACACCATATATTTT
CASTRGGSGNTIYF
>TRBV18|once|.|TRBJ1-5
TGTGCCAGCTCACCATCCGGAGGGGGGGCAGGTCAGCCCCAGCATTTT
CASSPSGGGAGQPQHF
>TRBV27|.|TRBD1|TRBJ2-3
TGTGCCAGCAGTTCCGCCGGACAGGGGGAGGGAGATACGCAGTATTTT
CASSSAGQGEGDTQYF
>TRBV28|.|.|TRBJ2-7
TGTGCCAGCAGTTCGGTGGGGGACGGAAGATACGAGCAGTACTTC
CASSSVGDGRYEQYF
>TRBV4-3|.|.|TRBJ1-5
TGCGCCAGCAGCCAAGATCTGTTGTGGGGTCAGCCCCAGCATTTT
CASSQDLLWGQPQHF
>TRBV7-9|.|TRBD1|TRBJ1-1
TGTGCCAGCAGCCCCACTTTCCGTGTGGACAGGGTTTGGGGCACTGAAGCTTTCTTT
CASSPTFRVDRVWGTEAFF
>TRBV6-2/TRBV6-3|.|.|TRBJ1-2
TGTGCCAGCAGTTTTGAACAGCGCTATGGCTACACCTTC
CASSFEQRYGYTF
>TRBV9|.|.|TRBJ2-1
TGTGCCAGCAGCGTATACGGTTCCCAGGCAGTTGAGCAGTTCTTC
CASSVYGSQAVEQFF
>TRBV4-3|.|.|TRBJ2-5
TGCGCCAGCAGCCAGGGGAGGGGGAGACAGGAGACCCAGTACTTC
CASSQGRGRQETQYF
>TRBV9|.|.|TRBJ1-2
TGTGCCAGCAGCGTAGGGACAGTACTAAACTATGGCTACACCTTC
CASSVGTVLNYGYTF
>TRBV12-3/TRBV12-4|.|.|TRBJ1-1
TGTGCCAGCGGTTGGAGGGGGGGGATCGCTTTCTTT
CASGWRGGIAFF
>TRBV19|once|.|TRBJ1-5
TGTGCCAGTAGTATAGGAAGATCCTCCGGGACCCTCAATCAGCCCCAGCATTTT
CASSIGRSSGTLNQPQHF
>TRBV3-1/TRBV3-2|.|.|TRBJ2-3
TGTGCCAGCAGCCAAGATCTCAGGTGGGGGCTGAGAGATACGCAGTATTTT
CASSQDLRWGLRDTQYF
>TRBV4-3|.|.|TRBJ1-5
TGCGCCAGCAGCCAAGAATTTGACAATCAGCCCCAGCATTTT
CASSQEFDNQPQHF
>TRBV7-3|.|TRBD1|TRBJ2-3
TGTGCCAGCAGCGCGGGACAGGGGGGCGCGGTAGATACGCAGTATTTT
CASSAGQGGAVDTQYF
>TRBV30|.|.|TRBJ2-7
TGTGCCTGGAGTTCCAGGACTTCGCCCTACGAGCAGTACTTC
CAWSSRTSPYEQYF
>TRBV6-5|once|.|TRBJ2-7
TGTGCCAGCCGGAGAAAGGTACACTCCTACGAGCAGTACTTC
CASRRKVHSYEQYF
>TRBV11-1|.|.|TRBJ2-2
TGTGCCAGCAGCTTGATACAGAACACCGGGGAGCTGTTTTTT
CASSLIQNTGELFF
>TRBV12-5|.|.|TRBJ2-7
TGTGCTAGTGGTTTGGGCACGGGTGAGCAGTACTTC
CASGLGTGEQYF
>TRBV7-3|.|.|TRBJ1-1
TGTGCCAGCAGCTCAGAGAGGGGTGGGGATCCGGCTGAAGCTTTCTTT
CASSSERGGDPAEAFF
>TRBV12-3/TRBV12-4|.|TRBD1|TRBJ1-4
TGTGCCAGTAGACAGGGAGTTAATGAAAAACTGTTTTTT
CASRQGVNEKLFF
>TRBV27|.|TRBD1|TRBJ1-3
TGTGCCAGCAGCGCGACAGGGTGGCCATCCTCTGGAAACACCATATATTTT
CASSATGWPSSGNTIYF
>TRBV28|.|.|TRBJ1-5
TGTGCCAGCAGTTTAGGATCCGGGGGGCTTCAGCCCCAGCATTTT
CASSLGSGGLQPQHF